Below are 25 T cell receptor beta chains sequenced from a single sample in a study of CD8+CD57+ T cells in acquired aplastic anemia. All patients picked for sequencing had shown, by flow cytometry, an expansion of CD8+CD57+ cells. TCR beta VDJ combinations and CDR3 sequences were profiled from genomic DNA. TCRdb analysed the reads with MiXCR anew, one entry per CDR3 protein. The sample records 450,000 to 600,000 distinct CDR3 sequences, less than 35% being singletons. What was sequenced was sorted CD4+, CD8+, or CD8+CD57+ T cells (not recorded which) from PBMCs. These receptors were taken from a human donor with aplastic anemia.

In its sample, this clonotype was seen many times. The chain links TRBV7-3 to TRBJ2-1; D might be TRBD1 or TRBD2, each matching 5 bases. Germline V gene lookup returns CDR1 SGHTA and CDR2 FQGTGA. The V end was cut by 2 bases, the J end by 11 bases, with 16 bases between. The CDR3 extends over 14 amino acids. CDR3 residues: CASSLGDGTAQQFF. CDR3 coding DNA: TGTGCCAGCAGCTTAGGCGATGGGACGGCCCAGCAGTTCTTC.

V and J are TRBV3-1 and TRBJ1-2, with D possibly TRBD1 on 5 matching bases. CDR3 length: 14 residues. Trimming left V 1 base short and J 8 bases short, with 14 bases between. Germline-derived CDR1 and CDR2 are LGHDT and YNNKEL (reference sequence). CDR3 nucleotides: TGTGCCAGCAGCCAAGCTACAGGAAGGGGCGGCTACACCTTC. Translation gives CASSQATGRGGYTF.

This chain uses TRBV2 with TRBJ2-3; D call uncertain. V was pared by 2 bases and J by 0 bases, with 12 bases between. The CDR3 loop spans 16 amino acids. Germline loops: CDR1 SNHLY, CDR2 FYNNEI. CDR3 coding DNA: TGTGCCAGCAGTGAAAGGGCCCACGGGAGCACAGATACGCAGTATTTT. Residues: CASSERAHGSTDTQYF.

The CDR3 coding sequence is TGTGCCAGCAGTTTAGGTTCGGGCGGTAATTCACCCCTCCACTTT. The encoded protein is CASSLGSGGNSPLHF. V usage is TRBV12-3 or TRBV12-4 and J usage is TRBJ1-6, with D unclear. Trimming removed 1 base at V and 6 bases at J, with 10 bases between. The CDR3 loop spans 15 amino acids.

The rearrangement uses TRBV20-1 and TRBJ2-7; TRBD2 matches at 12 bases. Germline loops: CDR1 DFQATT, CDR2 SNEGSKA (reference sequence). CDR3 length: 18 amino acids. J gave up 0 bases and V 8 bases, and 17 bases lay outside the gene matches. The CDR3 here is CSIRRGLAGPSSSYEQYF. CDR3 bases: TGCAGTATTAGGAGGGGACTAGCGGGTCCCTCCAGCTCCTACGAGCAGTACTTC.

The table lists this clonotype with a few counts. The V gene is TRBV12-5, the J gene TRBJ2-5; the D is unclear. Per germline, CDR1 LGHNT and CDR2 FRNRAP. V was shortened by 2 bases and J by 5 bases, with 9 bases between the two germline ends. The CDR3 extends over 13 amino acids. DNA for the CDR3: TGTGCTAGTGGTTTGAGTGGGCAGGAGACCCAGTACTTC. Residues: CASGLSGQETQYF. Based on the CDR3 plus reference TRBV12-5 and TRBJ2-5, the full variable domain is DARVTQTPRHKVTEMGQEVTMRCQPILGHNTVFWYRQTMMQGLELLAYFRNRAPLDDSGMPKDRFSAEMPDATLATLKIQPSEPRDSAVYFCASGLSGQETQYFGPGTRLLVL.

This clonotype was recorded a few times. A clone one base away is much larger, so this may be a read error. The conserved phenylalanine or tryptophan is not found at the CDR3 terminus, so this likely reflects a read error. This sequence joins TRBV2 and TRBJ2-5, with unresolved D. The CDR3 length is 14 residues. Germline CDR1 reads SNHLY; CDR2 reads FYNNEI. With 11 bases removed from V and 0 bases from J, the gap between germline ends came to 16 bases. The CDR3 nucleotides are TGTGCCGGCAACTCGTGGACGGACCAAGAGACCCAGTACCTC. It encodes CAGNSWTDQETQYL.

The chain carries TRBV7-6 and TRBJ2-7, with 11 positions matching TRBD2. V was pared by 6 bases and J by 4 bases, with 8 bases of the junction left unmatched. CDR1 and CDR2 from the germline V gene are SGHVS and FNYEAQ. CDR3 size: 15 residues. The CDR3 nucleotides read TGTGCCAGCAGATTACTAGCGGGGGTACGGTACGAGCAGTACTTC. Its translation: CASRLLAGVRYEQYF.

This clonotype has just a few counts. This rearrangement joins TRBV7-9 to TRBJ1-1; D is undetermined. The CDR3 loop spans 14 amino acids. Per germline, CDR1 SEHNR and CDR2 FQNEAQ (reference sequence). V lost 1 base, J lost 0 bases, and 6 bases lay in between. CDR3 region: CASSLVALNTEAFF. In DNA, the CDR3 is TGTGCCAGCAGCTTAGTTGCCTTGAACACTGAAGCTTTCTTT.

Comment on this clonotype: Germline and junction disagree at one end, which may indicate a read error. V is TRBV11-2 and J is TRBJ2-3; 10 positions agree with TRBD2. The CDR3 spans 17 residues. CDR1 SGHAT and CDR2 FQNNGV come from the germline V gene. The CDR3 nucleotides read TGTGCCAGCGGCTTAACCCCCGGACTAGCGGGCACAGATACGCAGTATTTT. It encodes CASGLTPGLAGTDTQYF.

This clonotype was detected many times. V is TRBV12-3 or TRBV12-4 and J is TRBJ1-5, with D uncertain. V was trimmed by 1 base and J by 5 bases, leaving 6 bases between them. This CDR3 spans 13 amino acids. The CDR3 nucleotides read TGTGCCAGCAGTTTAGTGCTAGATCAGCCCCAGCATTTT. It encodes CASSLVLDQPQHF.

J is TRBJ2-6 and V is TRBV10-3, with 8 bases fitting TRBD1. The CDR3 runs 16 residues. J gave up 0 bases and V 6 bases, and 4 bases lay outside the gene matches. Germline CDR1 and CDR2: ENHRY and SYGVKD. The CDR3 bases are TGTGCCATCAGCCCGGGACAGGCCTCTGGGGCCAACGTCCTGACTTTC. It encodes CAISPGQASGANVLTF.

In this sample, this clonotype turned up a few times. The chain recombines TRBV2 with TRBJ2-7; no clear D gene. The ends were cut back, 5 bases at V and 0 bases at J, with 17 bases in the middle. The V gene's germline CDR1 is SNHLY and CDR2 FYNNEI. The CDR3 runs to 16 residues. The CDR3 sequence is CASSTYRVQPSYEQYF. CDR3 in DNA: TGTGCCAGCAGTACATACCGGGTTCAACCCTCCTACGAGCAGTACTTC.

Here the CDR3 DNA reads TGCAGTGCTAGGGAGGGTACCGGGGAGCTGTTTTTT. Amino acid sequence: CSAREGTGELFF. This rearrangement joins TRBV20-1 to TRBJ2-2, with D possibly being TRBD2 (6 bases). Between the trimmed V and J ends, which lost 3 bases and 5 bases, there was a span of 7 bases. Looked up from germline, CDR1 is DFQATT and CDR2 is SNEGSKA (reference sequence). This CDR3 region has 12 residues.

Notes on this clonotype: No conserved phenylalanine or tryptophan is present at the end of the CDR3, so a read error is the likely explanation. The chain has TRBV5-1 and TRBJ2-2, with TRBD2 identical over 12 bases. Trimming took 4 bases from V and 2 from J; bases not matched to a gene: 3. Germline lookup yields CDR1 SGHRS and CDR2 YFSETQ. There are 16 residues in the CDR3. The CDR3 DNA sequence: TGCGCCAGCAGCCCGACTAGCGGGGGAAACACCGGGGAGCTGTTTTAT. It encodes CASSPTSGGNTGELFY.

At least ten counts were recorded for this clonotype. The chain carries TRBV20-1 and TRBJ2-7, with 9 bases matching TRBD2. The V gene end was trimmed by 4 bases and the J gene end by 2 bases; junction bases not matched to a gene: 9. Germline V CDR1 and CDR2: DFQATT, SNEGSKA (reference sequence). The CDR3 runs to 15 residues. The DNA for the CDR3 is TGCAGTGCTACCGGTCGGCTAGCGGGGACCTACGAGCAGTACTTC. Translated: CSATGRLAGTYEQYF.

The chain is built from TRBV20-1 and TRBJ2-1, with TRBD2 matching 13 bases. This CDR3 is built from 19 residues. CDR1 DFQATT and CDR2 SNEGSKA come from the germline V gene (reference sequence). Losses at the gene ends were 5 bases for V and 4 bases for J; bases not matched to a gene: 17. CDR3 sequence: CSAYPGTRPGLAGYNEQFF. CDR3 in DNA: TGCAGTGCTTACCCCGGGACAAGACCGGGACTAGCGGGATACAATGAGCAGTTCTTC.

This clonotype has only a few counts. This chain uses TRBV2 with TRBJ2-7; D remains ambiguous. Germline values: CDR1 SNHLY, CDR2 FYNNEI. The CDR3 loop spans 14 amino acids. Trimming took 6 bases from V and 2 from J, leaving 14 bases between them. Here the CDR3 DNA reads TGTGCCAGCAGAGAGGAGACGCCTACCTACGAGCAGTACTTC. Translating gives CASREETPTYEQYF.

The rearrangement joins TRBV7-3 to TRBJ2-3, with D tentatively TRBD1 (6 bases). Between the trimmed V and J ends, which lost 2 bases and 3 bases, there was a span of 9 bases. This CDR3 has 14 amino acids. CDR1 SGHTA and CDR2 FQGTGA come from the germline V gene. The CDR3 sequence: CASSLGGFTDTQYF. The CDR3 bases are TGTGCCAGCAGCTTAGGGGGCTTTACAGATACGCAGTATTTT. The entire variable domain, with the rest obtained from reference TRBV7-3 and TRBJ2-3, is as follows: GAGVSQTPSNKVTEKGKYVELRCDPISGHTALYWYRQSLGQGPEFLIYFQGTGAADDSGLPNDRFFAVRPEGSVSTLKIQRTERGDSAVYLCASSLGGFTDTQYFGPGTRLTVL.

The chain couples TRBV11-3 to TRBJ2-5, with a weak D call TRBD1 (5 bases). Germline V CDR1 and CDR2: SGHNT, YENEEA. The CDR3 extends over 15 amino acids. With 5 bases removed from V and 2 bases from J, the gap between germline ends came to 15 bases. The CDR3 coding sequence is TGTGCCAGCAGCCCGGGTGGGGCTAGTCAAGAGACCCAGTACTTC. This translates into CASSPGGASQETQYF.

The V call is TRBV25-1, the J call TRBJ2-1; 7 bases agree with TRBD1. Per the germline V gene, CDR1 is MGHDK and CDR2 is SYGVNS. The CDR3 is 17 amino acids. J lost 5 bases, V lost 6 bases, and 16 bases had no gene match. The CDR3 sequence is CASSKEGTDCTDNEQFF. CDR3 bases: TGTGCCAGCAGCAAGGAAGGGACAGATTGTACGGACAATGAGCAGTTCTTC.

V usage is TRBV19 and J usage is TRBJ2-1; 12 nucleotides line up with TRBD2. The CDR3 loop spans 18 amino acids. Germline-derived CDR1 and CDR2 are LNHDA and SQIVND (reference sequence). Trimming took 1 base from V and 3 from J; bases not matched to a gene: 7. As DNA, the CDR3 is TGTGCCAGTAGTATAGCTAGCGGGAGGGCCCTCATCTACAATGAGCAGTTCTTC. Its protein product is CASSIASGRALIYNEQFF.

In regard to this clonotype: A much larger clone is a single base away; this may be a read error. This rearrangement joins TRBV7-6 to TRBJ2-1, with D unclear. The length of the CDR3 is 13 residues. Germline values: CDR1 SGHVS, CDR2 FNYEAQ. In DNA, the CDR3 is TGTGCCAGCAGCTTAGCGTTGTACAATGAGCGGTTCTTC. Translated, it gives CASSLALYNERFF.

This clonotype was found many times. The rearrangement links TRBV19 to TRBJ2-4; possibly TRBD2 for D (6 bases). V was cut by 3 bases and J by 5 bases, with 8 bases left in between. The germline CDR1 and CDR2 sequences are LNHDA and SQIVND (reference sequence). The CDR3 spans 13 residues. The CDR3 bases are TGTGCCAGTAGTATCGGAGGGGAAAACATTCAGTACTTC. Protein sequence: CASSIGGENIQYF.

This CDR3 reads CSATEDRDTDTQYF. In DNA form, the CDR3 reads TGCAGTGCTACAGAGGACAGGGACACAGATACGCAGTATTTT. This chain uses TRBV20-1 with TRBJ2-3, with 8 nucleotides matching TRBD1. The CDR3 sequence is 14 residues long. CDR1 is DFQATT, CDR2 SNEGSKA, per germline (reference sequence). V lost 4 bases to trimming and J lost 2 bases; unmatched junction nucleotides: 5.